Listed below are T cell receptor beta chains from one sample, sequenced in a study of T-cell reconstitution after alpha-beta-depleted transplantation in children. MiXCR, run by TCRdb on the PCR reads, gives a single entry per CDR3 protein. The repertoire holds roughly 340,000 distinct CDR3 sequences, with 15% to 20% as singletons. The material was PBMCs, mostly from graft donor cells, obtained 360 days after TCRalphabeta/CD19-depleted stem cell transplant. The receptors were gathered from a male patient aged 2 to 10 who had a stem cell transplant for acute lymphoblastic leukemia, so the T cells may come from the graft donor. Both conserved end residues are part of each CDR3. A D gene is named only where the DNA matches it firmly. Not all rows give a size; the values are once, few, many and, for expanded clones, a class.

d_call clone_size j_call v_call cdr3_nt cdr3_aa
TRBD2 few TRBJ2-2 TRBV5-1 TGCGCCAGCAGCTTGACCGGGACTAGCGGACCCGAGCTGTTTTTT CASSLTGTSGPELFF
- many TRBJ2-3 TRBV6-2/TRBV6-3 TGTGCCAGCAGTTACGGGCCAACAGATACGCAGTATTTT CASSYGPTDTQYF
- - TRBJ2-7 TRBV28 TGTGCCAGCAGCCGAACTTTGGGCAGGGCCCACGAGCAGTACTTC CASSRTLGRAHEQYF
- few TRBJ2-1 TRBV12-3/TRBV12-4 TGTGCCAGCAGCGCGGGGCATAGCTCCTACAATGAGCAGTTCTTC CASSAGHSSYNEQFF
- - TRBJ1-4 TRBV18 TGTGCCAGCTCAAGGGCAACTAATGAAAAACTGTTTTTT CASSRATNEKLFF
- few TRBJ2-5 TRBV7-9 TGTGCCAGCAGCTTAGCGCAAAGGGGTGAGACCCAGTACTTC CASSLAQRGETQYF
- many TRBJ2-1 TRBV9 TGTGCCAGCAGCGCCCTCCAGGGCTCCTACAATGAGCAGTTCTTC CASSALQGSYNEQFF
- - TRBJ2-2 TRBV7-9 TGTGCCAGCAGCCCGACAGTACGGGAGAACACCGGGGAGCTGTTTTTT CASSPTVRENTGELFF
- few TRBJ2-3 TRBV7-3 TGTGCCAGCAGCTTAAATAGTGGAGATACGCAGTATTTT CASSLNSGDTQYF
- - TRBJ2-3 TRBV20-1 TGCAGTGCTAGGAGCGACACAGATACGCAGTATTTT CSARSDTDTQYF
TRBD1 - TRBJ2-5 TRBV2 TGTGCCAGCAGTCCGTGGGACAGGACCCAAGAGACCCAGTACTTC CASSPWDRTQETQYF
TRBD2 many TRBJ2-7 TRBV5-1 TGCGCCAGCAGCTTGCTAGCGGCTAGTATGACCCACGAGCAGTACTTC CASSLLAASMTHEQYF
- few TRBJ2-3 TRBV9 TGTGCCAGCAGCTTACAAAGGGGTCTAGGGACTACGCAGTATTTT CASSLQRGLGTTQYF
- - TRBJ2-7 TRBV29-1 TGCAGCGTTGAAGTACCTGGGGGAAACGTCTACGAGCAGTACTTC CSVEVPGGNVYEQYF
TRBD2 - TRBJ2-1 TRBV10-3 TGTGCCATCAGAACCAGCGGGCTAGCGGGACTCAATGAGCAGTTCTTC CAIRTSGLAGLNEQFF
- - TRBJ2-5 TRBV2 TGTGCCAGCAGGCAGATGTACCAAGAGACCCAGTACTTC CASRQMYQETQYF
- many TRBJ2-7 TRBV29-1 TGCAGCGTTGCTCCCGGGACCCCCTACGAGCAGTACTTC CSVAPGTPYEQYF
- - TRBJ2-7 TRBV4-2 TGTGCCAGCAGCCCTTTAAGATCGGGGGACGAGCAGTACTTC CASSPLRSGDEQYF
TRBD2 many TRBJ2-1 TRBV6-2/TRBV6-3 TGTGCCAGCAACCCAACGGGGCTAGCGGACTACAATGAGCAGTTCTTC CASNPTGLADYNEQFF
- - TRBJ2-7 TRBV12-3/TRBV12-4 TGTGCCAGCAGTTCCCGGGACGGGACCTACGAGCAGTACTTC CASSSRDGTYEQYF
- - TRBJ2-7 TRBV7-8 TGTGCCAGCAGCTTACTCTCTCCAACAGGGTTGGGGTCCTACGAGCAGTACTTC CASSLLSPTGLGSYEQYF
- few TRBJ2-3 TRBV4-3 TGCGCCAGCAGCCTGTTTCAGGGGGGCGGGAGCGCAGATACGCAGTATTTT CASSLFQGGGSADTQYF
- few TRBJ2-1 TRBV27 TGTGCCAGCAGTAGGGGGGGAGCCTACAATGAGCAGTTCTTC CASSRGGAYNEQFF
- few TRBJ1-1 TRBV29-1 TGCAGCGTCCCAAGCCCAGGGTTGAACACTGAAGCTTTCTTT CSVPSPGLNTEAFF
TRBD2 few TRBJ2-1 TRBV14 TGTGCCAGCAGCCAAGAAACCCTAGCGGGGGCATACAATGAGCAGTTCTTC CASSQETLAGAYNEQFF
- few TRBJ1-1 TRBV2 TGTGCCAGCAGTCCCTGGGGTTACGCGAACACTGAAGCTTTCTTT CASSPWGYANTEAFF
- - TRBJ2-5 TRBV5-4 TGTGCCAGCAGTACACAGGGTACGGAGGGGACCCAGTACTTC CASSTQGTEGTQYF